The sequence of this T cell receptor beta chain was determined in a study of technical replicates of blood from several donors. Germline values: CDR1 MGHDK, CDR2 SYGVNS. The CDR3 has 15 amino acids. J lost 6 bases, V lost 5 bases, and 11 bases had no gene match. Assay: immunoSEQ multiplex PCR; the TCRdb copy retains only in-frame clones and omits some. The repertoire includes fewer than 90,000 clones, roughly 93% of them detected once, and 0.2% to 0.25% sits in the top ten. The chain has TRBV25-1 and TRBJ2-3, with 7 bases matching TRBD2. What was sequenced was T cells isolated from PBMCs. The receptor was derived from a human donor in good health. CDR3 protein: CASSPWRERGDTQYF. As DNA, the CDR3 is TGTGCCAGCAGTCCATGGCGGGAGCGAGGGGATACGCAGTATTTT. Together with reference TRBV25-1 and TRBJ2-3, the CDR3 gives the full variable domain: EADIYQTPRYLVIGTGKKITLECSQTMGHDKMYWYQQDPGMELHLIHYSYGVNSTEKGDLSSESTVSRIRTEHFPLTLESARPSHTSQYLCASSPWRERGDTQYFGPGTRLTVL.